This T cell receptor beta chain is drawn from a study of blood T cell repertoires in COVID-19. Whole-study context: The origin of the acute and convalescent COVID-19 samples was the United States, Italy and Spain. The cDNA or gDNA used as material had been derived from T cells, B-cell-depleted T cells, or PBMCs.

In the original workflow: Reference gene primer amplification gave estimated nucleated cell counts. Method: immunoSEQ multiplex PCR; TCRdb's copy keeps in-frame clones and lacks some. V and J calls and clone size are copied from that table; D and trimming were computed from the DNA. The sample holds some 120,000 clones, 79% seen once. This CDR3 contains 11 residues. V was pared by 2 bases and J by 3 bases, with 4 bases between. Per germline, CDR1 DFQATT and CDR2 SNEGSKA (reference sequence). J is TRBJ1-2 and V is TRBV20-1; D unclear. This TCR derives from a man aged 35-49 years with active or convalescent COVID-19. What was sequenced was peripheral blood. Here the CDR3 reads CSARRDYGYTF. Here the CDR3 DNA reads TGCAGTGCTAGACGCGACTATGGCTACACCTTC.